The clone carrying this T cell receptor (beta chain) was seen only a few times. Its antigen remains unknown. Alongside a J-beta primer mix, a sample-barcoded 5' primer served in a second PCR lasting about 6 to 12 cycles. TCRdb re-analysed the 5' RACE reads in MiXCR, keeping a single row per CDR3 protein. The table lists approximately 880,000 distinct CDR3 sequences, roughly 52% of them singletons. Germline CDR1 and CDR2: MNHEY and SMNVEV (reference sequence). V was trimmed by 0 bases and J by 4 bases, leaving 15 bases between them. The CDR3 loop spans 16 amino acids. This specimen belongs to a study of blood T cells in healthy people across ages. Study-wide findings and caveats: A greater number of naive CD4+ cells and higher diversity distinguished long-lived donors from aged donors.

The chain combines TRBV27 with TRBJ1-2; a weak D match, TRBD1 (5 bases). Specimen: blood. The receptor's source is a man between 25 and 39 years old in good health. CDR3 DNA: TGTGCCAGCAGTTTATCCGTAGGCAGGGTCGGCTATGGCTACACCTTC. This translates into CASSLSVGRVGYGYTF.